The 11 T cell receptor beta chains in this list originate from one sample, sequenced in a study of cytomegalovirus exposure and HLA in healthy donors (dated by TCRdb to the late 2010s). The method was the immunoSEQ multiplex PCR assay. For the multiplex PCR, a mixture combining 60 forward primers for TCR Vbeta segments and 13 reverse primers for TCR Jbeta segments was used. TCRdb took this table from immuneACCESS and kept in-frame rearrangements with V and J called. Such tables lack part of the clones; where checked against another copy, unresolved V genes explain under half of the gap, and the rest is unexplained. This sample gives roughly 80,000 clones in total; around two thirds of them show up just once. Of the sample, about 6.9% is held by the ten largest clones. The source material was PBMCs. These receptors all stem from a woman between 50 and 59 years old in good health and CMV-seropositive.

V is TRBV6-1 and J is TRBJ2-4; perhaps TRBD1 as D (6 bases). This CDR3 region has 14 residues. Germline assignment: CDR1 MNHNS and CDR2 SASEGT. The V gene lost 6 bases and the J gene lost 2 bases, with 11 bases spanning the gap. CDR3 sequence: CASSSQGSKNIQYF. CDR3 sequence (DNA): TGTGCCAGCAGCTCACAGGGATCCAAAAACATTCAGTACTTC.

The chain joins TRBV9 to TRBJ2-3, with D unclear. V dropped 1 base and J dropped 2 bases, with 5 bases sitting between them. The CDR3 covers 13 residues. Germline values: CDR1 SGDLS, CDR2 YYNGEE. DNA of the CDR3: TGTGCCAGCAGCGTAACAGTCACAGATACGCAGTATTTT. This sequence encodes CASSVTVTDTQYF.

The chain uses TRBV4-1 and TRBJ1-5; weak D call: TRBD1 (5 bases). The V gene lost 0 bases and the J gene lost 3 bases, with 9 bases spanning the gap. This CDR3 spans 15 amino acids. Germline values: CDR1 MGHRA, CDR2 YSYEKL. CDR3 residues: CASSQDDSYNQPQHF. The CDR3 bases are TGCGCCAGCAGCCAAGACGACAGCTACAATCAGCCCCAGCATTTT.

The chain couples TRBV29-1 to TRBJ1-2; D not certain. Germline V gives CDR1 SQVTM, CDR2 ANQGSEA. The CDR3 contains 15 residues. Trimming took 1 base from V and 2 from J, leaving 14 bases between them. CDR3 protein: CSVEVTAVANYGYTF. The CDR3 DNA follows: TGCAGCGTTGAAGTTACGGCAGTAGCCAACTATGGCTACACCTTC.

This chain uses TRBV7-2 with TRBJ1-4, with a tentative D call TRBD1 (6 bases). With 3 bases removed from V and 2 bases from J, the gap between germline ends came to 22 bases. Germline V gene lookup returns CDR1 SGHTA and CDR2 FQGNSA. CDR3 length equals 19 residues. CDR3 loop: CASSFYGGGPIGTNEKLFF. CDR3 nucleotide sequence: TGTGCCAGCAGCTTCTACGGCGGGGGGCCCATCGGGACTAATGAAAAACTGTTTTTT.

This clone was counted a few times. V is TRBV7-2 and J is TRBJ2-7, with D unresolved. Germline CDR1 reads SGHTA; CDR2 reads FQGNSA. Trimming shortened V by 1 base and J by 0 bases, and 7 bases separated the two germline ends. The CDR3 totals 14 residues. CDR3 in DNA: TGTGCCAGCAGCTTAGGAACCTACTCCTACGAGCAGTACTTC. Translating it yields CASSLGTYSYEQYF.

The V call is TRBV18, the J call TRBJ2-5, with D possibly matching TRBD2 (5 bases). Germline V CDR1 and CDR2: KGHSH, LQKENI. V was pared by 3 bases and J by 5 bases, with 25 bases between. CDR3 length equals 18 residues. Here the CDR3 reads CASSPRTSALAGRETQYF. The DNA for the CDR3 is TGTGCCAGCTCACCTCGTACTTCGGCTCTAGCCGGGCGGGAGACCCAGTACTTC.

This chain joins TRBV11-1 and TRBJ2-1; 14 bases are shared with TRBD2. V was pared by 5 bases and J by 5 bases, with 14 bases of the junction left unmatched. This CDR3 spans 19 amino acids. Germline V gene sequence: CDR1 SGHAT, CDR2 FQDESV (reference sequence). The CDR3 loop reads CASSLRLAGGRLRNNEQFF. The CDR3 DNA follows: TGTGCCAGCAGCCTAAGACTAGCGGGGGGGCGGCTTAGGAACAATGAGCAGTTCTTC.

This clone has a single count. The CDR3 reads CASRGTGLYGYTF. The CDR3 nucleotides read TGTGCCAGCAGGGGGACAGGACTCTATGGCTACACCTTC. V gene TRBV28 combines with J gene TRBJ1-2; 8 bases align to TRBD1. Germline CDR1 and CDR2: MDHEN and SYDVKM. V dropped 6 bases and J dropped 4; count of bases not matched to a gene: 4. CDR3 length: 13 residues.

The chain is built from TRBV28 and TRBJ1-6; TRBD1 agrees at 7 bases. The CDR3 has 16 amino acids. The germline V gene has CDR1 MDHEN and CDR2 SYDVKM. The V and J ends lost 4 bases and 0 bases, in that order; junction bases with no gene match: 3. CDR3 in amino acids: CASSSRGSSYNSPLHF. CDR3 sequence (DNA): TGTGCCAGCAGTTCCAGGGGGTCCTCCTATAATTCACCCCTCCACTTT. Full variable domain (missing parts from reference TRBV28 and TRBJ1-6): DVKVTQSSRYLVKRTGEKVFLECVQDMDHENMFWYRQDPGLGLRLIYFSYDVKMKEKGDIPEGYSVSREKKERFSLILESASTNQTSMYLCASSSRGSSYNSPLHFGNGTRLTVT.

This chain links TRBV7-9 with TRBJ1-2; tentatively, D is TRBD1 (5 bases). This CDR3 contains 14 residues. The V end lost 1 base, the J end lost 3 bases, and 9 bases lay between the germline ends. Germline assignment: CDR1 SEHNR and CDR2 FQNEAQ (reference sequence). The DNA for the CDR3 is TGTGCCAGCAGCTTAGTTGCAGGGTACTATGGCTACACCTTC. It yields the protein CASSLVAGYYGYTF.